This T cell receptor (beta chain) was sequenced in a study of T cells after somatic rescue of genetic block. The CDR3 consists of 13 residues. From germline, CDR1 is SNHLY and CDR2 FYNNEI. V shed 8 bases and J shed 7 bases, with 15 bases lying between them. Profiling relied on immunoSEQ multiplex PCR, and the TCRdb table lists in-frame clones only, not all of them. The sample carries roughly 65,000 clones, 85% to 95% recorded once. This clonotype was obtained from a man aged 35-49 years. The chain combines TRBV2 with TRBJ2-1; no reliable D call. What was sequenced was peripheral blood mononuclear cells (PBMCs). CDR3 region: CASLPSALNEQFF. Here the CDR3 DNA reads TGTGCCAGCCTCCCTAGTGCACTAAATGAGCAGTTCTTC.